The present T cell receptor (beta chain) was sequenced within a study of CD8+ T cells in alopecia areata. Study as a whole: Tofacitinib was taken orally by treated patients, and the dose was 5 to 10 mg twice daily. Study-level findings and limits: Whereas mice showed it more clearly, TCR sharing across patients was murkier, possibly because of HLA.

It was cDNA, reverse transcribed from extracted RNA, that served as the sequencing template. Clones were read by immunoSEQ multiplex PCR, and TCRdb kept only the in-frame ones, dropping some. The sample contains about 140,000 clones, 86% of which appear only once. As regards this clone: Its antigen is unidentified.

Treatment indicated: oral pan-JAK inhibitor, 5-10 mg twice daily. The clonotype originates from a human donor with alopecia areata. The sequenced sample was CD8+ T cells sorted from blood, obtained at week 4, from a patient treated with tofacitinib.

The CDR3 protein is CASSAGQGSSYEQYF. In DNA form, the CDR3 reads TGTGCCAGCAGTGCAGGACAGGGATCCTCCTACGAGCAGTACTTC. The J gene is TRBJ2-7, the V gene TRBV6-1; 8 nucleotides match TRBD1. V gave up 4 bases and J gave up 0 bases; unmatched junction bases: 5. Germline V gives CDR1 MNHNS, CDR2 SASEGT. The CDR3 runs 15 residues.